This T cell receptor beta chain is from a study of cytomegalovirus exposure and HLA in healthy donors. The study's findings and limits: Researchers catalogued over 150 TCR beta chains as cytomegalovirus-associated. The likely origin of a cluster of highly shared sequence variants was a sequencing artifact.

About this clone: Its antigen is unidentified.

PCR amplification relied on 60 Vbeta primers (plus 13 Jbeta primers). Generated by immunoSEQ multiplex PCR, the TCRdb table keeps only in-frame clones and is missing some. The data show about 82,000 clones, around 77% seen once. The V and J ends lost 0 bases and 3 bases respectively, with 12 bases between them. The CDR3 sequence is 16 residues long. Germline CDR1 and CDR2: SGHAT and FQNNGV. The clonotype originates from a man aged 50 to 60 in good health and CMV-seronegative. The chain combines TRBV11-2 with TRBJ1-3; D may be TRBD1 (5 bases). The sequencing sample was made of PBMCs. CDR3 loop: CASSLDEHRLGNTIYF. CDR3 bases: TGTGCCAGCAGCTTAGATGAGCACAGGCTTGGAAACACCATATATTTT.